The 2 T cell receptor beta chains presented below share a single source sample, sequenced in a study of cytomegalovirus exposure and HLA in healthy donors. 60 Vbeta and 13 Jbeta primers were used in PCR. Assay used: immunoSEQ multiplex PCR; TCRdb lists only in-frame clones, some missing. The repertoire holds about 170,000 clones, with roughly 80% as singletons. Specimen: PBMCs. The receptor set was obtained from a female donor in good health and CMV-seronegative.

The V gene is TRBV2, the J gene TRBJ2-7, with D perhaps matching TRBD1 (6 bases). V gave up 4 bases and J gave up 5 bases, with 12 bases separating them. The germline CDR1 and CDR2 sequences are SNHLY and FYNNEI. This CDR3 has 13 amino acids. For the CDR3, the DNA is TGTGCCAGCAGTGTTCGCAGGGGAGACGAGCAGTACTTC. It specifies CASSVRRGDEQYF.

The CDR3 region is CASSQDPGEGYYGYTF. The CDR3 DNA reads TGCGCCAGCAGCCAAGATCCTGGGGAGGGGTACTATGGCTACACCTTC. The gene calls are TRBV4-1 and TRBJ1-2, with D possibly being TRBD1 (5 bases). The CDR3 contains 16 residues. With 0 bases removed from V and 3 bases from J, the gap between germline ends came to 14 bases. The germline CDR1 and CDR2 sequences are MGHRA and YSYEKL.